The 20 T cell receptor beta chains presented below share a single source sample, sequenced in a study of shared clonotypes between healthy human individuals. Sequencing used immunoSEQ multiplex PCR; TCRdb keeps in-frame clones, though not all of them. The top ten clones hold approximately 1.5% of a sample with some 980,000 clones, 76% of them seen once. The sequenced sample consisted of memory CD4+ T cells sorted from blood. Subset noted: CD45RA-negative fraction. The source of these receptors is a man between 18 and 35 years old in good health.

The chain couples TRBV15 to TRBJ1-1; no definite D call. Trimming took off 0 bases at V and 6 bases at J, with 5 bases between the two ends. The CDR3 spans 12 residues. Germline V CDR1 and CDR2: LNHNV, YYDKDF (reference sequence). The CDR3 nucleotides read TGTGCCACCAGCAGAGATTTCGCTGAAGCTTTCTTT. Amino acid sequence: CATSRDFAEAFF.

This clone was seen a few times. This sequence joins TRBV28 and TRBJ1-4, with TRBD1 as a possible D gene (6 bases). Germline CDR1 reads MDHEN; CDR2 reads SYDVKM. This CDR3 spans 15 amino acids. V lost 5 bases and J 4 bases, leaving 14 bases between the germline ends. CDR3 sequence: CASSLLDSYNEKLFF. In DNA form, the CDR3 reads TGTGCCAGCAGTCTACTGGACAGCTATAATGAAAAACTGTTTTTT.

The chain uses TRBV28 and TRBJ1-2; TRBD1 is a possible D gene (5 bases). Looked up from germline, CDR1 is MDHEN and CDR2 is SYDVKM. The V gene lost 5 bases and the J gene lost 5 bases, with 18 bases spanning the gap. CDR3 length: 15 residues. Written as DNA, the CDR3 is TGTGCCAGCAGTCTCGACCGGGGGGATTCGTATGGCTACACCTTC. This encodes CASSLDRGDSYGYTF.

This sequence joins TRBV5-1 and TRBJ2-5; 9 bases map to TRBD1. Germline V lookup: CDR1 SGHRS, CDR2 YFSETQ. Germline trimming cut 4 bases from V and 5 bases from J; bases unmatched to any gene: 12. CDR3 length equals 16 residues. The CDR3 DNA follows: TGCGCCAGCAGCCGCACAACAGGGGGCGGTTTTGAGACCCAGTACTTC. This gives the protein CASSRTTGGGFETQYF.

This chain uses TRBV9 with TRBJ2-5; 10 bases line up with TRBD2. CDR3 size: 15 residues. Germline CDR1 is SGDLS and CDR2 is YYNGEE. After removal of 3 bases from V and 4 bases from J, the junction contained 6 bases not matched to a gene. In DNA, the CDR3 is TGTGCCAGCAGCGCCGACCGACTAGCGGGAGAGACCCAGTACTTC. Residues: CASSADRLAGETQYF.

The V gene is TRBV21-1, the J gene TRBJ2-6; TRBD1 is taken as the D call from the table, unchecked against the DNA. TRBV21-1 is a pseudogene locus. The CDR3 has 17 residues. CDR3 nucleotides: TGTGCCAGCAGCAAAGCGAAAGGGGGCTCTGGGGCCAACGTCCTGACTTTC. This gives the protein CASSKAKGGSGANVLTF.

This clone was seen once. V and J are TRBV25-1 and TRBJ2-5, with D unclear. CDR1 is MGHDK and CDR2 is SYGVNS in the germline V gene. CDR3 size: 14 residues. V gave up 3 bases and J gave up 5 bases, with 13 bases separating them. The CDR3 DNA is TGTGCCAGCAGTGAGGCCTTAAGGGTGGAGACCCAGTACTTC. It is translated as CASSEALRVETQYF.

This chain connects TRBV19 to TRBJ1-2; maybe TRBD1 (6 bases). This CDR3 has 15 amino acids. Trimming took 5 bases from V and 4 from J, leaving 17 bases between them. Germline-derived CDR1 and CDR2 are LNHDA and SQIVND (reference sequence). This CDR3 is CASSPWTATLYGYTF. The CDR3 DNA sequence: TGTGCCAGTAGTCCCTGGACAGCAACTCTCTATGGCTACACCTTC. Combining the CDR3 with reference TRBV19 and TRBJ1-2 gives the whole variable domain DGGITQSPKYLFRKEGQNVTLSCEQNLNHDAMYWYRQDPGQGLRLIYYSQIVNDFQKGDIAEGYSVSREKKESFPLTVTSAQKNPTAFYLCASSPWTATLYGYTFGSGTRLTVV.

The CDR3 DNA is TGTGCCATTGGACAGGGGGCGACGTCCTACGAGCAGTACTTC. It translates to CAIGQGATSYEQYF. The rearrangement uses TRBV10-3 and TRBJ2-7, with 11 bases identical to TRBD1. V lost 9 bases and J lost 1; bases outside the gene matches: 5. The CDR3 sequence is 14 residues long. Germline loops: CDR1 ENHRY, CDR2 SYGVKD.

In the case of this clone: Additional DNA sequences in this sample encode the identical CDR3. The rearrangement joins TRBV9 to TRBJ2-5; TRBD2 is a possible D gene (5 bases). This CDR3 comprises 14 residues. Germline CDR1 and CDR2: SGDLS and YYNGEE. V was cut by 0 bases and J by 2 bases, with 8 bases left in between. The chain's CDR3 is CASSVGGRQETQYF. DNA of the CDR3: TGTGCCAGCAGCGTAGGAGGGAGACAAGAGACCCAGTACTTC. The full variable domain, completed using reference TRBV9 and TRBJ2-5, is DSGVTQTPKHLITATGQRVTLRCSPRSGDLSVYWYQQSLDQGLQFLIQYYNGEERAKGNILERFSAQQFPDLHSELNLSSLELGDSALYFCASSVGGRQETQYFGPGTRLLVL.

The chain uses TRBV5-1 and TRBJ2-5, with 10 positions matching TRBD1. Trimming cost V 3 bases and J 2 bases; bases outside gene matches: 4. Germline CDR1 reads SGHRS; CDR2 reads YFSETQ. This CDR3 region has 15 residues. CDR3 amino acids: CASSSGQGFQETQYF. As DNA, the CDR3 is TGCGCCAGCAGCTCGGGACAGGGGTTTCAAGAGACCCAGTACTTC.

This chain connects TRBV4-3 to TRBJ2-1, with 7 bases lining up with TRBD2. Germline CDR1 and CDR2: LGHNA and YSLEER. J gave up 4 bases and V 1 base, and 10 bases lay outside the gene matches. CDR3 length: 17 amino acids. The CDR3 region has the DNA TGCGCCAGCAGCCAAGGCACGGCTAGCGGTCGGTACAATGAGCAGTTCTTC. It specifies CASSQGTASGRYNEQFF.

The CDR3 is CASSKTRDPTSNQPQHF. CDR3 in DNA: TGTGCCAGCAGCAAAACCAGGGACCCAACTAGCAATCAGCCCCAGCATTTT. V and J are TRBV21-1 and TRBJ1-5. TRBV21-1 is listed as a pseudogene. The CDR3 is 17 residues long.

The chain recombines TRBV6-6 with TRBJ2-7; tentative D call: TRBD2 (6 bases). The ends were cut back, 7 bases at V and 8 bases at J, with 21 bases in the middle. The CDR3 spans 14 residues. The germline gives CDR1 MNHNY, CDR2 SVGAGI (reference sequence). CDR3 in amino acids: CASNTGTAYLKQYF. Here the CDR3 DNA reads TGTGCCAGCAATACCGGGACTGCCTACTTGAAGCAGTACTTC.

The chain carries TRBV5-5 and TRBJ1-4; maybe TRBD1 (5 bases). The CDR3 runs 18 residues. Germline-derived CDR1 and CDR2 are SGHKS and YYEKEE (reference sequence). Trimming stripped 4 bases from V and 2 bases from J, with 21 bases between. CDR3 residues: CASSPNGALVATNEKLFF. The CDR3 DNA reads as TGTGCCAGCAGCCCAAACGGGGCCCTAGTGGCCACTAATGAAAAACTGTTTTTT.

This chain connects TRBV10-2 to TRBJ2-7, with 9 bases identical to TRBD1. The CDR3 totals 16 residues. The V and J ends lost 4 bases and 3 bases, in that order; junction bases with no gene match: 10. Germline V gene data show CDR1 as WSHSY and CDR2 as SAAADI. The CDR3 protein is CASSAPGGTGNYEQYF. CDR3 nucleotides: TGCGCCAGCAGTGCCCCCGGGGGGACAGGGAACTACGAGCAGTACTTC.

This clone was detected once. The CDR3 region is CASSLAGDRGWQETQYF. CDR3 bases: TGTGCCAGCAGCTTAGCGGGGGACAGGGGGTGGCAAGAGACCCAGTACTTC. The V call is TRBV7-9, the J call TRBJ2-5, with 11 bases lining up with TRBD1. CDR3 length: 17 amino acids. V shed 0 bases and J 2 bases; nucleotides not matched to a gene: 5. From germline, CDR1 is SEHNR and CDR2 FQNEAQ (reference sequence).

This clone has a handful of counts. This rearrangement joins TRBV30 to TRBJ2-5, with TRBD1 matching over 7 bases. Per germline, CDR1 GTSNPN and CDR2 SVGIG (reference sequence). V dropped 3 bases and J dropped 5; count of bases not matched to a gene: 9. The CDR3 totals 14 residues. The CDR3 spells CAWSPGQPGETQYF. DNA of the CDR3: TGTGCCTGGAGCCCGGGACAGCCGGGGGAGACCCAGTACTTC.

Here the CDR3 reads CASSQAPSTGDTQYF. The CDR3 DNA reads TGTGCCAGCAGCCAAGCTCCCAGTACAGGGGATACGCAGTATTTT. V gene TRBV14 combines with J gene TRBJ2-3; perhaps TRBD1 as D (6 bases). The CDR3 is 15 residues long. The V gene's germline CDR1 is SGHDN and CDR2 FVKESK. V lost 1 base and J 6 bases, leaving 14 bases between the germline ends.

This CDR3 reads CASGRGFAVDTEAFF. The CDR3 DNA follows: TGTGCCAGCGGGAGGGGTTTCGCCGTGGACACTGAAGCTTTCTTT. The rearrangement links TRBV6-5 to TRBJ1-1; tentatively, D is TRBD1 (5 bases). Trimming removed 8 bases at V and 3 bases at J, with 19 bases between. CDR3 length: 15 amino acids. Germline values: CDR1 MNHEY, CDR2 SVGAGI.